Listed below are T cell receptor beta chains from one sample, sequenced in a study of T cell repertoires in cytomegalovirus infection. TCRdb processed the reads anew with MiXCR; each CDR3 protein has one entry. There are 450,000 to 600,000 distinct CDR3 sequences in the sample; approximately 10% occur only once, and roughly a tenth lies in the top ten. Sequenced sample: PBMCs. Receptors originate from a human donor in good health (CMV status not recorded). Some clones in this sample may be carry-over from other donors' samples. CDR3s leave out the opening cysteine and the closing phenylalanine or tryptophan. A D gene is named only where the DNA matches it firmly.

V gene	J gene	D gene	CDR3 protein
TRBV2	TRBJ1-1	TRBD1	ASSVEGAVNTEAF
TRBV7-2	TRBJ2-5	.	ASSSGLTGTETQY
TRBV28	TRBJ2-1	TRBD2	ASSPRLAALGYNEQF
TRBV5-6	TRBJ1-3	TRBD1	ASSFGTGHGNTIY
TRBV7-9	TRBJ2-7	TRBD1	ASSPHPRTGALHSYEQY
TRBV7-8	TRBJ2-7	.	ASSLALGMYEQY
TRBV27	TRBJ2-1	.	ASSLARGNNEQF
TRBV7-3	TRBJ2-1	.	ASSTQEGEQF
TRBV4-1	TRBJ2-7	.	ASSQDLLAWEQY
TRBV11-2	TRBJ2-2	TRBD2	ASSSGLAANTGELF
TRBV7-9	TRBJ1-1	.	ASSLVRGAMNTEAF
TRBV3-1	TRBJ2-1	TRBD1	ASSQAGTGAYNEQF
TRBV10-2	TRBJ2-7	.	ASSLVGQQYEQY
TRBV20-1	TRBJ2-3	.	SARKGASTDTQY
TRBV20-1	TRBJ1-2	.	SARVGGDYGYT
TRBV6-5	TRBJ2-3	TRBD2	ASSYSTSGYTQY
TRBV11-3	TRBJ1-1	TRBD1	ASSEQTGKTEAF
TRBV4-2	TRBJ2-7	TRBD2	ASGPAGAGYEQY
TRBV24-1	TRBJ2-2	.	ATSDRGTGTATGELF
TRBV11-2	TRBJ2-1	.	ASSLPGPNQQF
TRBV15	TRBJ2-1	.	ATSRESGYNEQF
TRBV5-6	TRBJ2-1	TRBD2	ASSLVSGAINEQF
TRBV7-2	TRBJ1-4	.	ASSLGVGRVNEKLF
TRBV20-1	TRBJ2-1	.	SARDRQSSYNEQF
TRBV29-1	TRBJ2-7	TRBD2	SVEMGLAGKHSYEQY
TRBV20-1	TRBJ1-6	.	SARVGGVNSPLH
TRBV28	TRBJ2-7	TRBD2	ASRLSGRPGEQY
TRBV15	TRBJ2-3	.	ATSRAGSTDTQY
TRBV5-1	TRBJ2-7	.	ASSLRRVSDEQY
TRBV20-1	TRBJ2-5	.	SARVGRGDGETQY
TRBV7-2	TRBJ1-5	.	ASSRWSNQPQH
TRBV6-5	TRBJ2-3	.	ASSYASTDTQY
TRBV3-1	TRBJ2-1	.	ASSQGALGAQF
TRBV20-1	TRBJ2-5	.	SARDERGSVWETQY
TRBV2	TRBJ1-5	.	ASSPDANSNQPQH
TRBV7-3	TRBJ2-7	TRBD2	ASSLEPAGTYEQY
TRBV25-1	TRBJ2-7	.	ASSESSDSYEQY
TRBV6-5	TRBJ2-3	.	ASSYTGDTQY
TRBV29-1	TRBJ1-1	TRBD1	SDGTDAF
TRBV7-2	TRBJ1-5	.	ASSPGKGGQPQH
TRBV12-3/TRBV12-4	TRBJ2-4	.	ASSLAVGGNY
TRBV5-7	TRBJ2-5	TRBD2	ASSLGGTNQETQY
TRBV12-5	TRBJ2-2	.	ASGIQRARVAGELF
TRBV20-1	TRBJ1-4	TRBD1	SAKQGSRDEKLF
TRBV20-1	TRBJ1-2	TRBD1	SARYTGGDYGYT
TRBV12-3/TRBV12-4	TRBJ1-2	.	ASREGVVDGYT
TRBV7-9	TRBJ2-1	TRBD2	ASTRTSAYNEQF
TRBV7-9	TRBJ2-1	TRBD2	ASSYAGGPNEQF
TRBV19	TRBJ1-2	.	ASSTRGPNRLYGYT
TRBV24-1	TRBJ2-2	.	ATSFTRGRETGELF
TRBV5-1	TRBJ2-7	.	ASRSSLSYEQY
TRBV6-1	TRBJ2-7	TRBD2	ASSKISGTYEQY
TRBV28	TRBJ1-5	.	ASSLTELSNQPQH
TRBV20-1	TRBJ2-1	TRBD2	SVKTGTSGRNEQF
TRBV20-1	TRBJ1-1	.	SAREFASAWNEAF
TRBV9	TRBJ2-6	TRBD2	ASSVESGRAAGANVLT